This T cell receptor (beta chain) was observed in a study of low-dose radiotherapy and immunotherapy resistance in tumors. Time point reported: after trial treatment. Treatment described: LDRT plus nivolumab, ipilimumab, low-dose cyclophosphamide and aspirin (RACIN trial). This clonotype was observed at least ten times. The germline V gene encodes CDR1 SGHTA and CDR2 FQGTGA. This CDR3 is built from 15 residues. Trimming cost V 3 bases and J 5 bases; bases outside gene matches: 7. Primers used for first-strand cDNA, a TRAV- and TRBV-specific set, covered both alpha and beta chains. A constant-region primer paired with the V-primer adapter amplified TCRs over about 19 PCR cycles. TCRdb re-derived calls from the reads in MiXCR, one entry per CDR3 protein. The sample has about 100,000 distinct CDR3 sequences, less than 25% seen once.

This specimen consisted of PBMCs, obtained after low-dose radiotherapy plus immunotherapy. The source is a male donor with prostate cancer. V and J are TRBV7-3 and TRBJ2-5; 9 bases align to TRBD2. Here the CDR3 DNA reads TGTGCCAGCAGCTTTGGCGGGGGGGGCCGGGAGACCCAGTACTTC. Translation: CASSFGGGGRETQYF.